The present T cell receptor beta chain was sequenced within a study of somatic mutations in cytotoxic T cells in rheumatoid arthritis. Study-wide findings and caveats: Rheumatoid arthritis patients, but not healthy controls, exhibited increasing CD8+ clonality with age.

The table came from immunoSEQ multiplex PCR; TCRdb's copy has only in-frame clones and leaves some out. The table shows about 25,000 clones, with about four fifths occurring only once. CDR1 MGHRA and CDR2 YSYEKL come from the germline V gene. This CDR3 comprises 15 residues. V shed 3 bases and J shed 4 bases, with 16 bases lying between them. With regard to this clone: The antigen is unknown.

V is TRBV4-1 and J is TRBJ2-7; D is perhaps TRBD2 (5 bases). The sample comprised CD8+ T cells sorted from blood. This TCR derives from a man aged 50 or older in good health. The CDR3 coding sequence is TGCGCCAGCAGCCAGATAGGAAGCGGAGAATACGAGCAGTACTTC. Protein: CASSQIGSGEYEQYF.